The 13 T cell receptor beta chains below come from one sample, sequenced in a study of cytomegalovirus exposure and HLA in healthy donors. PCR primers comprised 60 Vbeta and 13 Jbeta primers. Measured with immunoSEQ multiplex PCR; TCRdb has only the in-frame clones, and not every one. This table holds around 150,000 clones. Sample: PBMCs. All receptors come from an older woman in good health and CMV-seronegative.

This sequence joins TRBV25-1 and TRBJ2-2; TRBD1 might be the D (5 bases). Trimming took off 6 bases at V and 7 bases at J, with 12 bases between the two ends. This CDR3 comprises 13 residues. Germline values: CDR1 MGHDK, CDR2 SYGVNS. The CDR3, as DNA: TGTGCCAGCAGCCCCAGGGTCGTCGGGGAGCTGTTTTTT. Translation: CASSPRVVGELFF.

The J gene is TRBJ1-3, the V gene TRBV5-1; TRBD1 matches 8 bases. Germline lookup yields CDR1 SGHRS and CDR2 YFSETQ. V lost 0 bases and J lost 7; bases outside the gene matches: 9. This CDR3 region has 16 residues. The CDR3 DNA reads as TGCGCCAGCAGCTTGGTGCCGGACAGGGTTCGGAACACCATATATTTT. This sequence encodes CASSLVPDRVRNTIYF.

CDR3 sequence: CASSPHSSYEQYF. Here the CDR3 DNA reads TGTGCCAGCAGCCCGCATAGCTCCTACGAGCAGTACTTC. The genes are TRBV11-3 and TRBJ2-7; D ambiguous. The germline V gene has CDR1 SGHNT and CDR2 YENEEA. CDR3 length equals 13 residues. Deletions cut 5 bases from V and 0 bases from J, with 8 bases between. Full variable domain (outside the CDR3, taken from reference TRBV11-3 and TRBJ2-7): EAGVVQSPRYKIIEKKQPVAFWCNPISGHNTLYWYLQNLGQGPELLIRYENEEAVDDSQLPKDRFSAERLKGVDSTLKIQPAELGDSAVYLCASSPHSSYEQYFGPGTRLTVT.

The genes are TRBV19 and TRBJ1-1; TRBD1 is a possible D gene (5 bases). The germline gives CDR1 LNHDA, CDR2 SQIVND (reference sequence). Trimming took off 7 bases at V and 7 bases at J, with 19 bases between the two ends. This CDR3 comprises 14 residues. The CDR3: CASTSRDLGGEAFF. As DNA, the CDR3 is TGTGCCAGTACTTCGAGGGACTTAGGCGGTGAAGCTTTCTTT.

The gene calls are TRBV18 and TRBJ2-7; no definite D call. Germline CDR1 reads KGHSH; CDR2 reads LQKENI. V lost 4 bases, J lost 3 bases, and 10 bases lay in between. This CDR3 has 13 residues. CDR3 nucleotides: TGTGCCAGCTCACTGTCACAGCTCTACGAGCAGTACTTC. Its translation: CASSLSQLYEQYF.

This rearrangement joins TRBV7-8 to TRBJ2-2, with 8 positions matching TRBD1. CDR3 length: 14 amino acids. V shed 9 bases, J shed 0 bases, and the junction held 3 bases outside the gene matches. From germline, CDR1 is SGHVS and CDR2 FQNEAQ. CDR3 bases: TGTGCCAGAAGGACAGGGACGAACACCGGGGAGCTGTTTTTT. This translates into CARRTGTNTGELFF. The full variable domain, in which reference TRBV7-8 and TRBJ2-2 provide the parts outside the CDR3, is GAGVSQSPRYKVAKRGQDVALRCDPISGHVSLFWYQQALGQGPEFLTYFQNEAQLDKSGLPSDRFFAERPEGSVSTLKIQRTQQEDSAVYLCARRTGTNTGELFFGEGSRLTVL.

This sequence joins TRBV6-5 and TRBJ2-1; TRBD2 matches at 10 bases. Germline CDR1 MNHEY, CDR2 SVGAGI. Unmatched junction bases numbered 7, after V lost 6 bases and J lost 8 bases. The CDR3 has 14 amino acids. CDR3 DNA: TGTGCCAGCAGGGACAGCGGGGGGGCGCATGAGCAGTTCTTC. Protein: CASRDSGGAHEQFF.

The genes are TRBV10-3 and TRBJ1-5; D remains ambiguous. V lost 3 bases, J lost 2 bases, and 11 bases lay in between. The CDR3 is 15 residues long. CDR1 is ENHRY and CDR2 is SYGVKD in the germline V gene. CDR3 DNA: TGTGCCATCAGTGAAAATAGTGGAGGCAATCAGCCCCAGCATTTT. Its protein product is CAISENSGGNQPQHF.

The chain employs TRBV13 and TRBJ2-3, with D possibly being TRBD2 (6 bases). CDR1 and CDR2 from the germline V gene are PRHDT and FYEKMQ (reference sequence). CDR3 length equals 14 residues. Trimming pared 5 bases from V and 2 bases from J, leaving 11 bases between. CDR3 sequence reads: CASSLWRVTDTQYF. In DNA form, the CDR3 reads TGTGCCAGCAGCCTTTGGAGGGTCACAGATACGCAGTATTTT.

V is TRBV11-2 and J is TRBJ2-7; unclear D gene. The CDR3 has 13 residues. V dropped 2 bases and J dropped 1 base, with 6 bases sitting between them. Germline V lookup: CDR1 SGHAT, CDR2 FQNNGV. As DNA, the CDR3 is TGTGCCAGCAGCTTACAAACTTCCTACGAGCAGTACTTC. This encodes CASSLQTSYEQYF.

This chain joins TRBV1 and TRBJ2-2; TRBD2 is the table's D call and was not checked against the DNA. TRBV1 is a pseudogene locus. The CDR3 spans 19 residues. In DNA form, the CDR3 reads TGCACCAGCTACCTACAAGTTTGGCCCAACCGGGAGAACACCGGGGAGCTGTTTTTT. Encoded protein: CTSYLQVWPNRENTGELFF.

The rearrangement uses TRBV18 and TRBJ2-7; 7 bases agree with TRBD1. Per germline, CDR1 KGHSH and CDR2 LQKENI. The CDR3 is 15 residues long. The V gene end was trimmed by 1 base and the J gene end by 5 bases; junction bases not matched to a gene: 8. CDR3 residues: CASSPRTGRDDEQYF. CDR3 bases: TGTGCCAGCTCACCACGGACAGGAAGGGATGACGAGCAGTACTTC.

To note about this clone: Within the sample, other DNA sequences also encode this same CDR3. V is TRBV9 and J is TRBJ2-1; 8 bases agree with TRBD2. After removal of 1 base from V and 2 bases from J, the junction contained 2 bases not matched to a gene. CDR1 is SGDLS, CDR2 YYNGEE, per germline. This CDR3 is built from 15 residues. DNA for the CDR3: TGTGCCAGCAGCGTAACCGGGGGGGCCTACAATGAGCAGTTCTTC. This codes for CASSVTGGAYNEQFF.